The 2 T cell receptor beta chains below all came from one sample that was sequenced in a study of cytomegalovirus exposure and HLA in healthy donors. This PCR relied on a set of 60 Vbeta primers and 13 Jbeta primers. The method was immunoSEQ multiplex PCR; TCRdb's version includes in-frame clones alone and lacks a portion of them. The sample has tens of thousands of clones; around 70% are singletons. The source material was PBMCs. The receptors were sampled from a woman between 45 and 65 years old in good health and CMV-seronegative.

This chain connects TRBV27 to TRBJ1-2; D is perhaps TRBD1 (6 bases). Trimming shortened V by 5 bases and J by 6 bases, and 10 bases separated the two germline ends. The CDR3 contains 12 residues. CDR1 and CDR2 (germline): MNHEY, SMNVEV (reference sequence). CDR3 sequence: CASSRTGNGYTF. CDR3 DNA sequence: TGTGCCAGCAGTCGAACAGGGAATGGCTACACCTTC.

This clone was found a few times. V usage is TRBV14 and J usage is TRBJ1-1; TRBD1 matches 11 bases. V dropped 1 base and J dropped 11; count of bases not matched to a gene: 3. CDR3 length: 13 residues. Germline V gene sequence: CDR1 SGHDN, CDR2 FVKESK. The CDR3 DNA follows: TGTGCCAGCAGCCAAGGGGACAGGGGGATTGCTTTCTTT. Its translation is CASSQGDRGIAFF.